This T cell receptor (beta chain) was sequenced for a study of cytomegalovirus exposure and HLA in healthy donors. Findings of the study overall: Because they were indistinguishable, some V segments, including TRBV6-2 and TRBV6-3, were excluded. What was likely a sequencing artifact was a cluster of highly shared sequence variants. Analysis was carried out at a later point, and it linked a missense DCLRE1C variant to TCR beta V- and J-gene trimming.

The PCR employed 60 Vbeta primers together with 13 Jbeta primers. Per the authors' pipeline: Counted up in a later analysis, unique TCR beta chains came to about 80 million, with about 9.9 million shared. This table comes from immunoSEQ multiplex PCR, and its TCRdb copy is limited to in-frame clones, with some not included. V, J and clone size are taken as reported in that table, and D and trimming were inferred from the DNA itself. This sample has over 85,000 clones; approximately 82% occur once, and the top ten carry about an eighth. The CDR3 sequence is 15 residues long. Germline V gene lookup returns CDR1 MDHEN and CDR2 SYDVKM. V gave up 5 bases and J gave up 0 bases, with 11 bases separating them. Comments on this clone: The target antigen is unknown.

The source of this sequence is a man aged 25 to 40 in good health and CMV-seropositive. The sample consisted of PBMCs. The chain carries TRBV28 and TRBJ1-5; D ambiguous. DNA for the CDR3: TGTGCCAGCAGTATAGGACTGTATAGCAATCAGCCCCAGCATTTT. Amino acid sequence: CASSIGLYSNQPQHF.